This paragraph covers one TCR beta chain sequence. Its cognate antigen is unknown. These data belong to a study of radiation and T cells in renal cell carcinoma. General study findings and limits: No pretreatment tumor biopsies were available for baseline clonotypes.

Sample time point: blood 4 weeks post-SBRT, at nephrectomy. Treatment indicated: 15 Gy SBRT to primary tumor, nephrectomy 4 weeks later. Nephrectomy followed 15 Gy stereotactic body radiation by 4 weeks. Clear cell pathology was present in this patient's renal cell carcinoma. This CDR3 is built from 15 residues. Germline V lookup: CDR1 SGHDN, CDR2 FVKESK. J lost 3 bases, V lost 4 bases, and 7 bases had no gene match. Sequenced by immunoSEQ multiplex PCR; TCRdb stores in-frame clones only, minus some. Of around 99,000 clones listed, 70% to 85% are singletons. Here the sequenced sample was blood, taken from a patient whose treatment included radiotherapy and nephrectomy. The receptor was isolated from a man aged 55-75 years with renal cell carcinoma. The chain has TRBV14 and TRBJ1-1, with 8 bases aligning to TRBD1. Here the CDR3 DNA reads TGTGCCAGCAGCCCCAGGAGGGGACAGGACACTGAAGCTTTCTTT. Protein product: CASSPRRGQDTEAFF.